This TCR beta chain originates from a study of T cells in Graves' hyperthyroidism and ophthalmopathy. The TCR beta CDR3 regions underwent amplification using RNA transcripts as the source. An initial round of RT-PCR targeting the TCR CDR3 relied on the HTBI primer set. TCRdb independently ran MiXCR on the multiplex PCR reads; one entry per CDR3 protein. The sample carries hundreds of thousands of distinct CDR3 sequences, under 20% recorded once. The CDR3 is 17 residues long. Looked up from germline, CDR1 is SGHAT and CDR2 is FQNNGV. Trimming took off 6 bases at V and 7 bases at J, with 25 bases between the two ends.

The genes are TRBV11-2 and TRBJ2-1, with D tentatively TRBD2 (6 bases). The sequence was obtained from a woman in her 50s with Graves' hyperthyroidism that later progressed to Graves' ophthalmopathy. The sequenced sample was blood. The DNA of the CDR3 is TGTGCCAGCAGAGGACGCCCCGGGACTTACGCAAGGAATGAGCAGTTCTTC. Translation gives CASRGRPGTYARNEQFF. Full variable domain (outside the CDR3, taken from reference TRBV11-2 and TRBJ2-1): EAGVAQSPRYKIIEKRQSVAFWCNPISGHATLYWYQQILGQGPKLLIQFQNNGVVDDSQLPKDRFSAERLKGVDSTLKIQPAKLEDSAVYLCASRGRPGTYARNEQFFGPGTRLTVL.